This is a list of T cell receptor beta chains from one sample in a study of cytomegalovirus exposure and HLA in healthy donors. The table came from immunoSEQ multiplex PCR; TCRdb's copy has only in-frame clones and leaves some out. The table shows some 150,000 clones, with roughly three quarters occurring only once. The sequencing sample was made of PBMCs. The receptors come from a woman in her thirties or forties in good health and CMV-seropositive. CDR3s include the opening cysteine and the closing phenylalanine or tryptophan. The order of the fields is V gene, clone size, J gene, D gene, CDR3 protein, CDR3 DNA. The D gene is left open where the match is weak. Expanded clones get a size class; other rows say once, few or many, or leave the size out.

v_gene: TRBV11-2; abundance: NA; j_gene: TRBJ2-4; d_gene: NA; CDR3aa: CASSQGHLNDIQYF; CDR3nt: TGTGCCAGCAGCCAGGGACATCTGAATGACATTCAGTACTTC
v_gene: TRBV6-5; abundance: NA; j_gene: TRBJ1-6; d_gene: NA; CDR3aa: CASSYLGADNSPLHF; CDR3nt: TGTGCCAGCAGTTACTTGGGGGCAGACAATTCACCCCTCCACTTT
v_gene: TRBV9; abundance: NA; j_gene: TRBJ2-5; d_gene: NA; CDR3aa: CASSVGVGGTEETQYF; CDR3nt: TGTGCCAGCAGCGTAGGGGTCGGAGGGACGGAAGAGACCCAGTACTTC
v_gene: TRBV12-5; abundance: NA; j_gene: TRBJ1-1; d_gene: NA; CDR3aa: CASGLSRGGENTEAFF; CDR3nt: TGTGCTAGTGGTTTGTCCAGAGGGGGTGAAAACACTGAAGCTTTCTTT
v_gene: TRBV6-5; abundance: NA; j_gene: TRBJ2-1; d_gene: TRBD1; CDR3aa: CASSQNRGLEQFF; CDR3nt: TGTGCCAGCAGTCAAAACAGGGGCCTAGAGCAGTTCTTC
v_gene: TRBV2; abundance: NA; j_gene: TRBJ1-2; d_gene: NA; CDR3aa: CASSQGTYGYTF; CDR3nt: TGTGCCAGCAGCCAGGGGACCTATGGCTACACCTTC
v_gene: TRBV30; abundance: NA; j_gene: TRBJ2-7; d_gene: NA; CDR3aa: CAGNAGPAYEQYF; CDR3nt: TGTGCCGGGAATGCGGGTCCCGCTTACGAGCAGTACTTC
v_gene: TRBV2; abundance: few; j_gene: TRBJ2-2; d_gene: TRBD2; CDR3aa: CASSEALRGAGELFF; CDR3nt: TGTGCCAGCAGTGAAGCGCTTCGGGGGGCCGGGGAGCTGTTTTTT
v_gene: TRBV20-1; abundance: NA; j_gene: TRBJ1-2; d_gene: NA; CDR3aa: CSAINYGYTF; CDR3nt: TGCAGTGCTATAAACTATGGCTACACCTTC
v_gene: TRBV6-6; abundance: NA; j_gene: TRBJ2-7; d_gene: NA; CDR3aa: CASSYHGVTHEQYF; CDR3nt: TGTGCCAGCAGTTACCACGGGGTCACCCACGAGCAGTACTTC
v_gene: TRBV10-2; abundance: NA; j_gene: TRBJ1-1; d_gene: NA; CDR3aa: CASARNTEAFF; CDR3nt: TGCGCCAGCGCTAGGAACACTGAAGCTTTCTTT
v_gene: TRBV5-1; abundance: few; j_gene: TRBJ1-1; d_gene: NA; CDR3aa: CASSLEWGPNTEAFF; CDR3nt: TGCGCCAGCAGCTTGGAGTGGGGCCCGAACACTGAAGCTTTCTTT
v_gene: TRBV14; abundance: NA; j_gene: TRBJ1-2; d_gene: NA; CDR3aa: CASSQEQGGYGYTF; CDR3nt: TGTGCCAGCAGCCAAGAACAGGGCGGTTATGGCTACACCTTC
v_gene: TRBV7-2; abundance: NA; j_gene: TRBJ2-2; d_gene: NA; CDR3aa: CASSLGLPGELFF; CDR3nt: TGTGCCAGCAGCTTAGGTCTTCCCGGGGAGCTGTTTTTT
v_gene: TRBV5-1; abundance: NA; j_gene: TRBJ1-2; d_gene: TRBD1; CDR3aa: CASSLQLTTGGSYGYTF; CDR3nt: TGCGCCAGCAGCTTACAACTAACGACAGGGGGCAGCTATGGCTACACCTTC
v_gene: TRBV29-1; abundance: NA; j_gene: TRBJ2-6; d_gene: NA; CDR3aa: CSVPEGGVLTF; CDR3nt: TGCAGCGTTCCTGAAGGAGGCGTCCTGACTTTC
v_gene: TRBV5-1; abundance: few; j_gene: TRBJ2-7; d_gene: NA; CDR3aa: CASSLAAGAYEQYF; CDR3nt: TGCGCCAGCAGCTTGGCTGCCGGGGCCTACGAGCAGTACTTC
v_gene: TRBV12-5; abundance: NA; j_gene: TRBJ2-7; d_gene: NA; CDR3aa: CASGLGEAYEQYF; CDR3nt: TGTGCTAGTGGTTTGGGGGAGGCCTACGAGCAGTACTTC
v_gene: TRBV11-3; abundance: NA; j_gene: TRBJ2-2; d_gene: NA; CDR3aa: CASSRSGGTNTGELFF; CDR3nt: TGTGCCAGCAGCCGATCGGGGGGCACGAACACCGGGGAGCTGTTTTTT
v_gene: TRBV5-6; abundance: NA; j_gene: TRBJ2-5; d_gene: NA; CDR3aa: CASSLTQETQYF; CDR3nt: TGTGCCAGCAGCCTAACTCAAGAGACCCAGTACTTC
v_gene: TRBV12-5; abundance: NA; j_gene: TRBJ2-2; d_gene: NA; CDR3aa: CASGLGLTYRELFF; CDR3nt: TGTGCTAGTGGTTTGGGACTGACGTACCGGGAGCTGTTTTTT
v_gene: TRBV9; abundance: NA; j_gene: TRBJ1-2; d_gene: NA; CDR3aa: CASKTTAGGNYGYTF; CDR3nt: TGTGCCAGCAAGACGACCGCGGGGGGAAACTATGGCTACACCTTC
v_gene: TRBV6-1; abundance: NA; j_gene: TRBJ1-1; d_gene: NA; CDR3aa: CASRVTVGGLAFF; CDR3nt: TGTGCCAGCAGGGTAACAGTGGGTGGATTGGCTTTCTTT
v_gene: TRBV9; abundance: NA; j_gene: TRBJ1-6; d_gene: TRBD1; CDR3aa: CASSEGHRGANSPLHF; CDR3nt: TGTGCCAGCAGTGAGGGGCACAGGGGAGCTAATTCACCCCTCCACTTT
v_gene: TRBV28; abundance: NA; j_gene: TRBJ2-7; d_gene: TRBD2; CDR3aa: CASGSGGYEQYF; CDR3nt: TGTGCCAGCGGTTCGGGGGGCTACGAGCAGTACTTC
v_gene: TRBV5-6; abundance: few; j_gene: TRBJ1-1; d_gene: NA; CDR3aa: CASSRTYREEAFF; CDR3nt: TGTGCCAGCAGCCGAACCTACAGGGAGGAAGCTTTCTTT
v_gene: TRBV29-1; abundance: NA; j_gene: TRBJ2-6; d_gene: NA; CDR3aa: CSVEGSTGANVLTF; CDR3nt: TGCAGCGTTGAAGGTAGTACCGGGGCCAACGTCCTGACTTTC
v_gene: TRBV19; abundance: NA; j_gene: TRBJ1-1; d_gene: TRBD1; CDR3aa: CASSIVGRGTEAFF; CDR3nt: TGTGCCAGTAGTATTGTAGGCAGGGGGACCGAAGCTTTCTTT
v_gene: TRBV5-1; abundance: NA; j_gene: TRBJ2-5; d_gene: TRBD2; CDR3aa: CASSGTPGTSGGTQYF; CDR3nt: TGCGCCAGCAGCGGAACACCCGGGACTAGCGGGGGGACCCAGTACTTC
v_gene: TRBV29-1; abundance: NA; j_gene: TRBJ2-7; d_gene: TRBD2; CDR3aa: CSVLGLAGNPYEQYF; CDR3nt: TGCAGCGTGCTCGGACTAGCGGGGAATCCCTACGAGCAGTACTTC
v_gene: TRBV6-6; abundance: NA; j_gene: TRBJ2-1; d_gene: NA; CDR3aa: CASSPPNSYSYNEQFF; CDR3nt: TGTGCCAGCAGTCCCCCTAACAGTTACTCCTACAATGAGCAGTTCTTC
v_gene: TRBV18; abundance: NA; j_gene: TRBJ1-5; d_gene: NA; CDR3aa: CASSPRSDDQPQHF; CDR3nt: TGTGCCAGCTCACCCCGGAGTGACGATCAGCCCCAGCATTTT
v_gene: TRBV13; abundance: NA; j_gene: TRBJ2-5; d_gene: NA; CDR3aa: CASSLGLNAGETQYF; CDR3nt: TGTGCCAGCAGCTTAGGCCTTAATGCGGGCGAGACCCAGTACTTC
v_gene: TRBV5-6; abundance: NA; j_gene: TRBJ2-1; d_gene: TRBD1; CDR3aa: CASSGGTGRTRGQLNEQFF; CDR3nt: TGTGCCAGCAGCGGGGGGACAGGGAGGACCAGGGGTCAACTCAATGAGCAGTTCTTC
v_gene: TRBV4-1; abundance: few; j_gene: TRBJ2-7; d_gene: NA; CDR3aa: CASSLRGGFSYEQYF; CDR3nt: TGCGCCAGCAGCTTGAGAGGCGGCTTCTCCTACGAGCAGTACTTC
v_gene: TRBV4-1; abundance: NA; j_gene: TRBJ2-3; d_gene: NA; CDR3aa: CASSQGGLDTDTQYF; CDR3nt: TGCGCCAGCAGCCAAGGGGGGCTGGACACAGATACGCAGTATTTT
v_gene: TRBV7-2; abundance: NA; j_gene: TRBJ2-2; d_gene: NA; CDR3aa: CASSPFRGLLIRNTGELFF; CDR3nt: TGTGCCAGCAGCCCCTTCCGCGGGCTCCTAATCCGAAACACCGGGGAGCTGTTTTTT
v_gene: TRBV30; abundance: NA; j_gene: TRBJ1-4; d_gene: NA; CDR3aa: CAWSQGLSEKLFF; CDR3nt: TGTGCCTGGAGTCAGGGCCTAAGTGAAAAACTGTTTTTT
v_gene: TRBV11-2; abundance: NA; j_gene: TRBJ2-3; d_gene: NA; CDR3aa: CASSLLLSTDTQYF; CDR3nt: TGTGCCAGCAGCCTCCTCCTGAGCACAGATACGCAGTATTTT
v_gene: TRBV2; abundance: NA; j_gene: TRBJ1-1; d_gene: NA; CDR3aa: CASSERGGFMNTEAFF; CDR3nt: TGTGCCAGCAGTGAAAGGGGAGGGTTCATGAACACTGAAGCTTTCTTT
v_gene: TRBV6-5; abundance: NA; j_gene: TRBJ1-2; d_gene: NA; CDR3aa: CASRPVSHDYGYTF; CDR3nt: TGTGCCAGCAGGCCAGTGTCTCATGACTATGGCTACACCTTC
v_gene: TRBV6-6; abundance: NA; j_gene: TRBJ1-5; d_gene: NA; CDR3aa: CASRTDNQPQHF; CDR3nt: TGTGCCAGCCGGACTGACAATCAGCCCCAGCATTTT
v_gene: TRBV4-1; abundance: NA; j_gene: TRBJ1-2; d_gene: TRBD1; CDR3aa: CASSQGRGYDYTF; CDR3nt: TGCGCCAGCAGCCAAGGCAGGGGGTATGACTACACCTTC
v_gene: TRBV7-2; abundance: NA; j_gene: TRBJ1-2; d_gene: NA; CDR3aa: CASSHQTGPTGYTF; CDR3nt: TGTGCCAGCAGCCACCAGACAGGCCCCACCGGCTACACCTTC
v_gene: TRBV2; abundance: NA; j_gene: TRBJ2-5; d_gene: NA; CDR3aa: CASREESETQYF; CDR3nt: TGTGCCAGCAGGGAAGAATCGGAGACCCAGTACTTC
v_gene: TRBV6-5; abundance: once; j_gene: TRBJ2-7; d_gene: TRBD1; CDR3aa: CASKGQGSYEQYF; CDR3nt: TGTGCCAGCAAAGGACAGGGCTCCTACGAGCAGTACTTC
v_gene: TRBV2; abundance: NA; j_gene: TRBJ2-7; d_gene: NA; CDR3aa: CASRKESSANEQYF; CDR3nt: TGTGCCAGCAGAAAAGAGTCTAGCGCCAACGAGCAGTACTTC
v_gene: TRBV6-1; abundance: NA; j_gene: TRBJ1-4; d_gene: TRBD1; CDR3aa: CASTLQDRVNEKLFF; CDR3nt: TGTGCCAGCACGTTACAGGACAGGGTTAATGAAAAACTGTTTTTT
v_gene: TRBV6-5; abundance: few; j_gene: TRBJ1-2; d_gene: NA; CDR3aa: CASSYSGARGYTF; CDR3nt: TGTGCCAGCAGTTACTCGGGGGCGCGAGGCTACACCTTC
v_gene: TRBV30; abundance: NA; j_gene: TRBJ2-4; d_gene: NA; CDR3aa: CAWSRGSQNIQYF; CDR3nt: TGTGCCTGGAGTCGGGGGAGCCAAAACATTCAGTACTTC
v_gene: TRBV6-6; abundance: once; j_gene: TRBJ1-5; d_gene: TRBD1; CDR3aa: CASATGSGNQPQHF; CDR3nt: TGTGCCAGCGCGACAGGGTCCGGCAATCAGCCCCAGCATTTT
v_gene: TRBV7-9; abundance: NA; j_gene: TRBJ2-7; d_gene: TRBD1; CDR3aa: CSSSLRTGRSYEQYF; CDR3nt: TGTTCCAGCAGCCTAAGGACAGGGCGCTCCTACGAGCAGTACTTC
v_gene: TRBV30; abundance: NA; j_gene: TRBJ1-3; d_gene: TRBD1; CDR3aa: CAWSVYRATGGLGGNTIYF; CDR3nt: TGTGCCTGGAGTGTATATCGGGCTACAGGGGGTCTCGGTGGAAACACCATATATTTT
v_gene: TRBV28; abundance: NA; j_gene: TRBJ2-7; d_gene: NA; CDR3aa: CASSSRDSYEQYF; CDR3nt: TGTGCCAGCAGTTCCAGGGACTCCTACGAGCAGTACTTC